A selection of T cell receptor beta chains follows, all from one sample in a study of blood T cell repertoires in COVID-19. Generated by immunoSEQ multiplex PCR, the TCRdb table keeps only in-frame clones and is missing some. The table lists approximately 300,000 clones, roughly 90% of them singletons. The source material was peripheral blood. The receptor set was obtained from a woman younger than 45 with COVID-19, enrolled during active disease. Each CDR3 is given with its conserved first and last residue. A D gene is named only where the DNA matches it firmly. Size values are once, few and many counts, or a class for expanded clones, and some rows have none.

clone_size j_call v_call d_call cdr3_nt cdr3_aa
. TRBJ2-7 TRBV7-2 TRBD1 TGTGCCAGCTCGCCGGGACAGCCCCACGAGCAGTACTTC CASSPGQPHEQYF
. TRBJ2-7 TRBV7-9 . TGTGCCAGCAGCTTACAACTAACGGCCTACGAGCAGTACTTC CASSLQLTAYEQYF
. TRBJ2-7 TRBV6-5 . TGTGCCAGCAGTTACCAGGGAGGAGGCGAGCAGTACTTC CASSYQGGGEQYF
. TRBJ2-7 TRBV11-2 TRBD2 TGTGCCAGCAGCTTAGCGGGGGGGGACCCGGAGACGGAGCAGTACTTC CASSLAGGDPETEQYF
. TRBJ2-5 TRBV7-2 . TGTGCCAGCAGCTGGGAGATTTGGGAGACCCAGTACTTC CASSWEIWETQYF
. TRBJ1-5 TRBV19 TRBD1 TGTGCCAGTAGTAGGCCCGAGGGGGCGGGCAATCAGCCCCAGCATTTT CASSRPEGAGNQPQHF
. TRBJ1-4 TRBV24-1 . TGTGCCACCAGTGACCCCACACTAGAGACCCTTTCAACTAATGAAAAACTGTTTTTT CATSDPTLETLSTNEKLFF
. TRBJ2-1 TRBV10-3 . TGTGCCGCCGCCTCTATTAGCGGAAACAATGAGCAGTTCTTC CAAASISGNNEQFF
. TRBJ2-7 TRBV29-1 . TGCAGCGTTGAGGTTAGCGGCCACAGCTCCTACGAGCAGTACTTC CSVEVSGHSSYEQYF
. TRBJ1-1 TRBV19 . TGTGCCAGTCAGGGCTGGACTGAAGCTTTCTTT CASQGWTEAFF
. TRBJ1-5 TRBV28 TRBD1 TGTGCCAGCAGTTTCTACAGGGGAAGCAATCAGCCCCAGCATTTT CASSFYRGSNQPQHF
. TRBJ1-5 TRBV19 TRBD1 TGTGCCAGTAGTATATCCCTCACGCGACAGGGGGCAGGACAGCCCCAGCATTTT CASSISLTRQGAGQPQHF
once TRBJ2-2 TRBV28 TRBD1 TGTGCCAGCAGTTCCGACAGGGGGCGGTACACCGGGGAGCTGTTTTTT CASSSDRGRYTGELFF
. TRBJ2-7 TRBV9 . TGTGCCAGCAGCCCCCTCAGTGGACGGACTCCACCCTACGAGCAGTACTTC CASSPLSGRTPPYEQYF
. TRBJ2-7 TRBV4-2 . TGTGCCAGCAGCCAAGTCGATGGGCGAGAGCAGTACTTC CASSQVDGREQYF
. TRBJ2-2 TRBV30 TRBD2 TGTGCCTGGAGTCCCGGACTAGCGGGAGCCGGCGGGGAGCTGTTTTTT CAWSPGLAGAGGELFF
. TRBJ1-1 TRBV24-1 TRBD1 TGTGCCACCAGTGATCCCAGGACAGGGGGGACTGAAGCTTTCTTT CATSDPRTGGTEAFF
. TRBJ1-1 TRBV9 . TGTGCCAGCAGCGTAGCCTCGGGGGAAATGGACACTGAAGCTTTCTTT CASSVASGEMDTEAFF
. TRBJ2-3 TRBV10-3 . TGTGCCATCACGGCGGGACCAGATACGCAGTATTTT CAITAGPDTQYF
. TRBJ2-7 TRBV18 TRBD1 TGTGCCAGCTCACGAGAGACAGGGGGCGACGAGCAGTACTTC CASSRETGGDEQYF
. TRBJ2-3 TRBV7-9 TRBD1 TGTGCCAGCAGCCCTGGGACAGGGGGAGCAGATACGCAGTATTTT CASSPGTGGADTQYF
. TRBJ2-7 TRBV5-6 TRBD1 TGTGCCAGCAGCGTGGACAGGGGAGTATACGAGCAGTACTTC CASSVDRGVYEQYF
. TRBJ1-5 TRBV6-5 TRBD1 TGTGCCAGCAGGGATGGGACAGGGAATCAGCCCCAGCATTTT CASRDGTGNQPQHF
. TRBJ2-7 TRBV6-5 TRBD1 TGTGCCAGCAGTTACGCGCCGGGACAGGGGTCATACGAGCAGTACTTC CASSYAPGQGSYEQYF
. TRBJ2-1 TRBV3-1/TRBV3-2 TRBD1 TGTGCCAGCAGCCCGACAGGGACCTTAATTTGGTTCTTC CASSPTGTLIWFF
few TRBJ2-1 TRBV7-2 . TGTGCCAGCAGCTCAGGTCCCGAGCAGTTCTTC CASSSGPEQFF
. TRBJ2-5 TRBV7-2 . TGTGCCAGCAGCTTACGTTTCGCGGAGACCCAGTACTTC CASSLRFAETQYF
. TRBJ1-5 TRBV4-1 TRBD1 TGCGCCAGCAGCCAACCGGGACAGGTCGGTACACAGCCCCAGCATTTT CASSQPGQVGTQPQHF